This T cell receptor (beta chain) was captured by sequencing in a study of regulatory T cells in long-lasting Graves disease. Study-wide findings and caveats: A reduction in accuracy may have resulted from the small sample size.

Trimming removed 6 bases from V and 1 base from J, with 15 bases in between. CDR1 is LNHDA and CDR2 is SQIVND in the germline V gene (reference sequence). The CDR3 loop spans 15 amino acids. Through Arm-PCR of CDR3 regions and iRepertoire HTBI primers, TCR beta libraries were built. TCRdb independently ran MiXCR on the multiplex PCR reads; one entry per CDR3 protein. The sample yields 350,000 to 450,000 distinct CDR3 sequences, 21% seen once. The time point here: persistent/refractory GD, antithyroid drugs over 5 years with positive TRAb. PBMC-extracted RNA yielded the TCR library. This clonotype was observed a few times. Its antigen remains unidentified.

Sequencing used peripheral blood mononuclear cells (PBMCs), obtained when the disease was refractory, from a patient treated with antithyroid drugs. The chain uses TRBV19 and TRBJ1-1, with no clear D. This clonotype was obtained from a female donor with Graves disease. In DNA, the CDR3 is TGTGCCAGTAGATTGGGGTCTTTCGGGAACACTGAAGCTTTCTTT. Its protein is CASRLGSFGNTEAFF.